This T cell receptor (beta chain) came from a study of T-cell reconstitution after alpha-beta-depleted transplantation in children (TCRdb year 2016). The study in broad terms: Using TCR repertoire profiling, the study quantitatively followed how T-cell immune reconstitution unfolded in children after TCRalphabeta/CD19-depleted allogeneic hematopoietic cell transplantation. Overall study outcomes, separate from this receptor: Over the following months the frequencies of hyperexpanded clones went down, and after one year T-cell counts and TCRbeta diversity were mostly credited to newly produced T cells. The apparently early recovery of alphabetaT-cell counts about two months after transplant reportedly depended on only several hundred rapidly expanded clones that came from non-depleted graft cells. In some patients, high TCRbeta diversity at day 60 was attributed to recipient T cells and intrathymic progenitors that had survived conditioning.

A word on this clonotype: It has no known antigen specificity. Nothing much larger sits one base from this clone, and base qualities are not available.

The V end gives up 7 bases and the J end 5 bases, leaving 13 bases in the junction not matched to a gene. From cysteine to phenylalanine, the CDR3 is 15 amino acids long. The kept DNA is CDR3 alone, 45 bases in frame from the first base. The library was generated by PCR. The instrument given in TCRdb is Illumina HiSeq 2500. TCR library preparation used molecular barcoding, with unique molecular identifiers applied to normalize quantification of the TCRbeta repertoire. The public reads were quality trimmed at Q25 with fastp and then assembled into clones with MiXCR by TCRdb, keeping productive beta chains. Rows with a matching CDR3 protein are joined into one entry that keeps the most common DNA and genes. Present in this sample are around 440,000 distinct CDR3 sequences, over 9.5% of which were seen just once. The ten biggest clones cover roughly 2% of the sample. The treatment or condition label corresponds to: allogeneic hematopoietic cell transplantation with graft depleted of TCRalphabeta T cells and CD19 B cells. The children who served as transplant recipients had been given grafts of TCRalphabeta/CD19-depleted allogeneic hematopoietic cells.

In this chain, TRBV23-1 is recombined with TRBJ2-5; TRBD1 matches 7 bases in the middle. TRBV23-1 is noted as an ORF with a role that remains uncertain. Sequencing used PBMCs, obtained before TCRalphabeta/CD19-depleted stem cell transplant. The sequence derives from a child aged 2-9 years with inherited bone marrow failure, due to receive a stem cell transplant. The bases are TGCGCCAGCATTCCCCATGGGACAGATTCGGAGACCCAGTACTTC. It specifies CASIPHGTDSETQYF.